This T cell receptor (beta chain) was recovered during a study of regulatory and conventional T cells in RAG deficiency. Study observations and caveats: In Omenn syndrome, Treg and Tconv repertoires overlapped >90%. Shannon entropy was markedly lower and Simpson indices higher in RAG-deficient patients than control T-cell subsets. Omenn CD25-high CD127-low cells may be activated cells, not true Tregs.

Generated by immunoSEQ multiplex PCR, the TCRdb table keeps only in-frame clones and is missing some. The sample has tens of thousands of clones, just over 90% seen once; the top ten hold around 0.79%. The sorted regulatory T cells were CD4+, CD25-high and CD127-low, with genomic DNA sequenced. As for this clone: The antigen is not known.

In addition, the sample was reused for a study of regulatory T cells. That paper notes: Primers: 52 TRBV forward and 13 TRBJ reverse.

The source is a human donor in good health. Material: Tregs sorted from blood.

For the CDR3, the DNA is TGTGCCAGCTCACAACAGGGCAATCAGCCCCAGCATTTT. This gives the protein CASSQQGNQPQHF. The chain combines TRBV18 with TRBJ1-5, with D tentatively TRBD1 (5 bases). The ends were cut back, 4 bases at V and 2 bases at J, with 6 bases in the middle. The germline V gene encodes CDR1 KGHSH and CDR2 LQKENI. The CDR3 sequence is 13 residues long. Full variable domain (missing parts from reference TRBV18 and TRBJ1-5): NAGVMQNPRHLVRRRGQEARLRCSPMKGHSHVYWYRQLPEEGLKFMVYLQKENIIDESGMPKERFSAEFPKEGPSILRIQQVVRGDSAAYFCASSQQGNQPQHFGDGTRLSIL.